The 14 T cell receptor beta chains below all came from one sample that was sequenced in a study of CD8 T cells in ankylosing spondylitis. Antigen specificity for these receptors is unknown. The study, taken as a whole, reports: Fewer than 10 highly homologous variants formed a TCR beta motif that appeared characteristic of ankylosing spondylitis blood.

TCRdb reprocessed the 5' RACE reads with MiXCR, giving one entry per CDR3 protein. The top ten clones hold 0.51% of a sample with 800,000 to 900,000 distinct CDR3 sequences, approximately 12% of them seen once. Sequenced sample: blood, either unsorted or a sorted T cell fraction (not recorded which). Receptors were obtained from a male donor with ankylosing spondylitis.

The chain recombines TRBV6-5 with TRBJ2-1, with TRBD2 as a possible D gene (6 bases). Germline loops: CDR1 MNHEY, CDR2 SVGAGI. The CDR3 sequence is 18 residues long. V lost 3 bases and J lost 8, with 26 bases in between. This chain's CDR3 is CASSYNLVSAGLADEQFF. CDR3 nucleotides: TGTGCCAGCAGTTATAATCTGGTTTCGGCGGGATTAGCCGATGAGCAGTTCTTC.

This sequence joins TRBV7-9 and TRBJ2-1; 7 nucleotides match TRBD2. This CDR3 has 14 residues. The J segment lost 8 bases and the V segment lost 5 bases, leaving 9 bases of the junction unmatched. Per the germline V gene, CDR1 is SEHNR and CDR2 is FQNEAQ (reference sequence). CDR3 sequence: CASSPKGGSDEQFF. In nucleotides, the CDR3 is TGTGCCAGCAGCCCCAAAGGCGGGAGCGATGAGCAGTTCTTC.

This clonotype was counted many times. The chain is built from TRBV6-6 and TRBJ1-5; D gene unclear. Germline CDR1 MNHNY, CDR2 SVGAGI (reference sequence). Trimming stripped 11 bases from V and 2 bases from J, with 10 bases between. The CDR3 has 12 amino acids. The CDR3 reads CASMVGNQPQHF. The CDR3 bases are TGTGCCTCCATGGTGGGCAATCAGCCCCAGCATTTT.

This sequence joins TRBV5-1 and TRBJ2-7; maybe TRBD2 (6 bases). This CDR3 spans 13 amino acids. V was trimmed by 3 bases and J by 7 bases, leaving 14 bases between them. Germline values: CDR1 SGHRS, CDR2 YFSETQ. DNA of the CDR3: TGCGCCAGCAGCTGGGACTCTCCGCTTGAGCAGTACTTC. It yields the protein CASSWDSPLEQYF.

The chain combines TRBV28 with TRBJ2-2, with D possibly matching TRBD1 (6 bases). The length of the CDR3 is 12 residues. V was cut by 6 bases and J by 12 bases, with 14 bases left in between. Per germline, CDR1 MDHEN and CDR2 SYDVKM. CDR3 sequence (DNA): TGTGCCAGCAGGGTCCAAGGACAGAAGCTGTTTTTT. Protein product: CASRVQGQKLFF.

This clonotype has more than one count but fewer than ten. V usage is TRBV15 and J usage is TRBJ2-3, with a weak D call TRBD1 (5 bases). Germline V gene data show CDR1 as LNHNV and CDR2 as YYDKDF (reference sequence). Trimming removed 6 bases from V and 2 bases from J, with 12 bases in between. This CDR3 region has 14 residues. The CDR3 loop reads CATRPTAFTDTQYF. The CDR3 region has the DNA TGTGCCACCAGGCCGACAGCCTTCACAGATACGCAGTATTTT.

The chain has TRBV9 and TRBJ1-5; 7 bases agree with TRBD1. This CDR3 region has 13 residues. Germline V gene sequence: CDR1 SGDLS, CDR2 YYNGEE. The V segment lost 2 bases and the J segment 5 bases; nucleotides outside the gene matches: 1. The CDR3 here is CASSVGTDQPQHF. The CDR3 bases are TGTGCCAGCAGCGTCGGGACAGATCAGCCCCAGCATTTT.

The chain is built from TRBV20-1 and TRBJ2-1; TRBD1 might be the D (5 bases). V was trimmed by 6 bases and J by 5 bases, leaving 17 bases between them. Germline CDR1 reads DFQATT; CDR2 reads SNEGSKA (reference sequence). The CDR3 loop spans 14 amino acids. The CDR3 DNA reads TGCAGTGCATATTTGAGGACATTGGACAATGAGCAGTTCTTC. Translated: CSAYLRTLDNEQFF.

This CDR3 is CSASPTGPNEQFF. The CDR3 DNA reads as TGCAGTGCTAGTCCAACAGGGCCCAATGAGCAGTTCTTC. This chain links TRBV20-1 with TRBJ2-1, with TRBD1 as a possible D gene (6 bases). The CDR3 runs 13 residues. Germline values: CDR1 DFQATT, CDR2 SNEGSKA (reference sequence). Between the trimmed V and J ends, which lost 3 bases and 6 bases, there was a span of 12 bases.

There are many counts of this clonotype. The V and J genes are TRBV15 and TRBJ2-7, with 10 bases that match TRBD1. The CDR3 extends over 14 amino acids. CDR1 and CDR2 from the germline V gene are LNHNV and YYDKDF (reference sequence). V shed 5 bases, J shed 4 bases, and the junction held 5 bases outside the gene matches. CDR3 DNA sequence: TGTGCCACCAGCGGGGGGACAGGGGTGTACGAGCAGTACTTC. Encoded protein: CATSGGTGVYEQYF.

This rearrangement joins TRBV7-2 to TRBJ1-2, with D uncertain. Germline CDR1 and CDR2: SGHTA and FQGNSA. The CDR3 contains 15 residues. The germline V and J ends were trimmed by 3 bases and 3 bases, with 14 bases remaining between them. Here the CDR3 reads CASSLIPENDYGYTF. CDR3 DNA sequence: TGTGCCAGCAGCTTGATACCCGAGAATGACTATGGCTACACCTTC.

The CDR3 loop reads CASSFVDSSHYGYTF. CDR3 bases: TGTGCCAGCAGTTTTGTGGACTCAAGCCACTATGGCTACACCTTC. The chain carries TRBV28 and TRBJ1-2; unclear D gene. V was clipped by 3 bases and J by 3 bases, with 14 bases between them. The germline CDR1 and CDR2 sequences are MDHEN and SYDVKM. The CDR3 extends over 15 amino acids.

This clonotype came up a few times. CDR3 in amino acids: CASSLPQGWETQYF. Here the CDR3 DNA reads TGTGCCAGCAGTTTACCCCAGGGATGGGAGACCCAGTACTTC. The chain employs TRBV28 and TRBJ2-5; possible D gene TRBD1, 5 bases. Deletions cut 2 bases from V and 5 bases from J, with 12 bases between. Germline CDR1 is MDHEN and CDR2 is SYDVKM. The CDR3 length is 14 residues.

In this sample, this clonotype turned up a few times. CDR3 residues: CASSYEATGGAGNNSPLHF. CDR3 coding DNA: TGTGCCAGCAGTTATGAGGCGACAGGGGGCGCGGGAAACAATTCACCCCTCCACTTT. The chain employs TRBV6-5 and TRBJ1-6; 10 nucleotides agree with TRBD1. The CDR3 has 19 amino acids. With 3 bases clipped from V and 7 bases from J, the junction kept 15 bases outside the gene matches. Germline V gives CDR1 MNHEY, CDR2 SVGAGI.